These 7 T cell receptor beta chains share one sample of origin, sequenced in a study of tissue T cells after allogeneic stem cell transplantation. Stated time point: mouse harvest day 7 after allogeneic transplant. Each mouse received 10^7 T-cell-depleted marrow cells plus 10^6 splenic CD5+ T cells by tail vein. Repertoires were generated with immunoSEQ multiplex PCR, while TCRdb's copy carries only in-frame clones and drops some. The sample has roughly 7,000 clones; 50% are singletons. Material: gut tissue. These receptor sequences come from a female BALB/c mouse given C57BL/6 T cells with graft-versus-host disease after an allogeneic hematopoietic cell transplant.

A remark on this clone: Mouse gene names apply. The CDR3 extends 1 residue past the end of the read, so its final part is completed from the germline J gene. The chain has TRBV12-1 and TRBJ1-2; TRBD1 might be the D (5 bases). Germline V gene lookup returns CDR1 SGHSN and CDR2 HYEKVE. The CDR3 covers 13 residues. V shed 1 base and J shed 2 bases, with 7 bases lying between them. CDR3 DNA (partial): TGTGCCAGCTCTCTTTGGGGGAACTCCGACTACACC. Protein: CASSLWGNSDYT. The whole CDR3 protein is CASSLWGNSDYTF.

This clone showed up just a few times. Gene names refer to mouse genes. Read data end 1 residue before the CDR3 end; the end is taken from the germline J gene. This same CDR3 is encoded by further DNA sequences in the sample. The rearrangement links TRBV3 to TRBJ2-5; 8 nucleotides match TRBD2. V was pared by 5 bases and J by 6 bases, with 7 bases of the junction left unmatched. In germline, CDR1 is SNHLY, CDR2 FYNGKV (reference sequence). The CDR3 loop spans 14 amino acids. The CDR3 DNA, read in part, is TGTGCCAGCAGCCCCCTGGGGGGCAGGGACACCCAGTAC. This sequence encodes CASSPLGGRDTQY. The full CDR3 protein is CASSPLGGRDTQYF.

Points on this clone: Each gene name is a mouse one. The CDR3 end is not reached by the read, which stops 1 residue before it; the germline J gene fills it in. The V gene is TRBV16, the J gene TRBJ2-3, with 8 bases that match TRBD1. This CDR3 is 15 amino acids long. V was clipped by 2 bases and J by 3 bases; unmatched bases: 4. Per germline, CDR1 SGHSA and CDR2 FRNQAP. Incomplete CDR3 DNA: TGTGCAAGCAGCTTACTCCCAGGGGGCGCAGAAACGCTGTAT. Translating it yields CASSLLPGGAETLY. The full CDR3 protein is CASSLLPGGAETLYF.

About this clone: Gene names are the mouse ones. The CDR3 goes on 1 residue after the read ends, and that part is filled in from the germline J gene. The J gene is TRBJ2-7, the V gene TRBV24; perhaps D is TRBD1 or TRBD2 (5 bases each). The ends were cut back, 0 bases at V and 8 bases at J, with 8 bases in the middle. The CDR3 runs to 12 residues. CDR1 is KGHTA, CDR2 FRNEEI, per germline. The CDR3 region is CASSLYWGQQYF. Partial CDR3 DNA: TGTGCCAGCAGTCTGTATTGGGGCCAACAGTAC.

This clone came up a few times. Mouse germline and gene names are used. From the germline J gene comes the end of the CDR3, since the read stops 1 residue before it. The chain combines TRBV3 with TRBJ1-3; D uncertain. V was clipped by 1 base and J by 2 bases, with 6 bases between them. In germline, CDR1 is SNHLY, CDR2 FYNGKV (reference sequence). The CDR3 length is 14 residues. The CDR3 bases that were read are TGTGCCAGCAGCTTAGTAGGGCCTGGAAATACGCTCTAT. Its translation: CASSLVGPGNTLY. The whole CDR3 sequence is CASSLVGPGNTLYF.

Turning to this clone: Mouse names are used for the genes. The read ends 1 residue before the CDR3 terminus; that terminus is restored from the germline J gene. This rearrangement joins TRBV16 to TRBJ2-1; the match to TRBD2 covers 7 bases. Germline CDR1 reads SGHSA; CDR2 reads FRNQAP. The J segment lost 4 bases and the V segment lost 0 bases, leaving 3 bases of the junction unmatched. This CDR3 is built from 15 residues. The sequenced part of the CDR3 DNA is TGTGCAAGCAGCTTAGATGTGGGGGGTTATGCTGAGCAGTTC. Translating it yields CASSLDVGGYAEQF. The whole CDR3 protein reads CASSLDVGGYAEQFF. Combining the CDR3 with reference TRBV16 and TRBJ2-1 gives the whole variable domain NAGVIQTPRHKVTGKGQEATLWCEPISGHSAVFWYRQTIVQGLEFLTYFRNQAPIDDSGMPKERFSAQMPNQSHSTLKIQSTQPQDSAVYLCASSLDVGGYAEQFFGPGTRLTVL.

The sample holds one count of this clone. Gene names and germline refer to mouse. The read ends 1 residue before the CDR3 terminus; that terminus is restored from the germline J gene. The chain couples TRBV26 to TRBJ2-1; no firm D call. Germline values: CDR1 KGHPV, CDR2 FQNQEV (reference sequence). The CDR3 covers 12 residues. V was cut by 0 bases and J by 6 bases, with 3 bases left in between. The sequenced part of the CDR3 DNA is TGTGCCAGCAGTCTGTCAAGTGCTGAGCAGTTC. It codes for CASSLSSAEQF. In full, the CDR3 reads CASSLSSAEQFF.